A selection of T cell receptor beta chains follows, all from one sample in a study of OX40 agonist ivuxolimab in advanced cancers. The method was immunoSEQ multiplex PCR; TCRdb's version includes in-frame clones alone and lacks a portion of them. The sample yields 65,000 to 95,000 clones, more than 70% seen once. Sequencing was performed on CD4+ or CD8+ T cells sorted from blood, taken in a trial of the OX40 agonist ivuxolimab. The receptors derive from an adult with an advanced solid tumor such as melanoma, head and neck, liver or kidney cancer. CDR3s include the opening cysteine and the closing phenylalanine or tryptophan. D genes are given only for firm matches. A clone size is listed for some rows: how often the clone was seen (once, few, many), or a class if it is expanded.

clone_size | j_call | v_call | d_call | cdr3_nt | cdr3_aa
- | TRBJ2-2 | TRBV5-4 | TRBD1 | TGTGCCAGCAGCTCCGGGACAGCGAACACCGGGGAGCTGTTTTTT | CASSSGTANTGELFF
- | TRBJ2-1 | TRBV4-2 | TRBD2 | TGTGCCAGCAGCCAAGAAACGGGACTAGCGGGCAATGAGCAGTTCTTC | CASSQETGLAGNEQFF
- | TRBJ2-5 | TRBV14 | - | TGTGCCAGCAGCCAAAGATTTGGGGGCATCCAAGAGACCCAGTACTTC | CASSQRFGGIQETQYF
- | TRBJ2-7 | TRBV4-1 | - | TGCGCCAGCAGCCAAGAGTACAAGGGGGTCTACGAGCAGTACTTC | CASSQEYKGVYEQYF
- | TRBJ1-1 | TRBV4-1 | TRBD1 | TGCGCCAGCAGCCAAATGACAGGGGTAGTCACTGAAGCTTTCTTT | CASSQMTGVVTEAFF
- | TRBJ2-6 | TRBV4-2 | - | TGTGCCAGCAGCCAAGCTGGGGCCAACGTCCTGACTTTC | CASSQAGANVLTF
- | TRBJ1-2 | TRBV6-6 | TRBD1 | TGTGCCAGCAGACCCGGGACAGGGGGTGACTATGGCTACACCTTC | CASRPGTGGDYGYTF
- | TRBJ2-3 | TRBV28 | TRBD1 | TGTGCCAGCAGTAGGGACAGGGTTTCAGATACGCAGTATTTT | CASSRDRVSDTQYF
- | TRBJ1-1 | TRBV6-5 | - | TGTGCCAGCAGGGCAGGGTTCCGGGGCACTGAAGCTTTCTTT | CASRAGFRGTEAFF
- | TRBJ1-6 | TRBV7-3 | - | TGTGCCAGCAGCTTAACATGGGACCCACGAAAGCAGAGTAATTCACCCCTCCACTTT | CASSLTWDPRKQSNSPLHF
few | TRBJ1-5 | TRBV6-1 | - | TGTGCCAGCAGTGAAGGTGACAGGAATCAGCCCCAGCATTTT | CASSEGDRNQPQHF
once | TRBJ2-5 | TRBV9 | - | TGTGCCAGCAGCGTAGTTGGTGGGAGAAGAGTACAAGAGACCCAGTACTTC | CASSVVGGRRVQETQYF
- | TRBJ1-2 | TRBV5-1 | - | TGCGCCAGCAGCTTGGAGGGAGTACCTAACTATGGCTACACCTTC | CASSLEGVPNYGYTF
- | TRBJ2-2 | TRBV7-8 | - | TGTGCCAGCAGCCTAAGACCCAAAAGGACACGGAACACCGGGGAGCTGTTTTTT | CASSLRPKRTRNTGELFF
once | TRBJ2-7 | TRBV29-1 | - | TGCAGCGCGCTGAGATCAGGGTCCTACGAGCAGTACTTC | CSALRSGSYEQYF
- | TRBJ2-6 | TRBV5-1 | - | TGCGCCAGCAGCGTGATCTCTGGGGCCAACGTCCTGACTTTC | CASSVISGANVLTF
- | TRBJ2-1 | TRBV9 | TRBD2 | TGTGCCAGCAGCGTTGGGACTAGCGGGAGAGATGAGCAGTTCTTC | CASSVGTSGRDEQFF
- | TRBJ1-5 | TRBV6-1 | - | TGTGCCAGCAGTGTGGTGGGTCGGGGCAATCAGCCCCAGCATTTT | CASSVVGRGNQPQHF
- | TRBJ1-1 | TRBV9 | - | TGTGCCAGCAGCGTAGGGGGCCCCCACTTCAACACTGAAGCTTTCTTT | CASSVGGPHFNTEAFF
- | TRBJ2-7 | TRBV4-2 | - | TGTGCCAGCAGCCCGATACTAGCCTACGAGCAGTACTTC | CASSPILAYEQYF
once | TRBJ2-5 | TRBV7-6 | TRBD2 | TGTGCCAGCAGCTCACCCTACGGGACTAGTCAAGAGACCCAGTACTTC | CASSSPYGTSQETQYF
- | TRBJ1-1 | TRBV2 | - | TGTGCCAGCAGTGAAGTTGGGGGGGACACTGAAGCTTTCTTT | CASSEVGGDTEAFF
- | TRBJ2-7 | TRBV4-1 | - | TGCGCCAGCAGCCAAGCCCCAGGGCAGACCGTCTACGAGCAGTACTTC | CASSQAPGQTVYEQYF
- | TRBJ2-6 | TRBV7-8 | - | TGTGCCAGCAGCTTAGATTGGGGTGCTGGGGCCAACGTCCTGACTTTC | CASSLDWGAGANVLTF